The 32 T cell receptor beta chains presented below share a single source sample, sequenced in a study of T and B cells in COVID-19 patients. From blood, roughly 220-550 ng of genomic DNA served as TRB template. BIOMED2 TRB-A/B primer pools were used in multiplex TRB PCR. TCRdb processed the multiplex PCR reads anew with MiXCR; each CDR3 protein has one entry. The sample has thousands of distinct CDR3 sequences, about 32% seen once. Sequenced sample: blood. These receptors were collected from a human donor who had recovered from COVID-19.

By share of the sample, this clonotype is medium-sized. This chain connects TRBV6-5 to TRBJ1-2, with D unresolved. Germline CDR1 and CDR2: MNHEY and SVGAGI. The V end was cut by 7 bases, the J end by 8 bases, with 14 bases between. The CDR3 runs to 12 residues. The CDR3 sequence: CASTLGVGGYTF. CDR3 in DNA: TGTGCCAGCACCCTTGGGGTGGGCGGCTACACCTTC.

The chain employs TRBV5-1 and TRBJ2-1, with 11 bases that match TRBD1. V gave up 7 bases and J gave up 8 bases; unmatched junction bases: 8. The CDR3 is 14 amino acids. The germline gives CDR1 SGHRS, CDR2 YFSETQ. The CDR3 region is CASLRDRGKDEQFF. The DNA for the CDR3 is TGCGCCAGCCTCCGGGACAGGGGGAAGGATGAGCAGTTCTTC.

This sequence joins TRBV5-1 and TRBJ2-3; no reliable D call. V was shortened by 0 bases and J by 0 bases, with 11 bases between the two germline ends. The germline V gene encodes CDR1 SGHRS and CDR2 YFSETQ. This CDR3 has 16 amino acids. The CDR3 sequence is CASSLDGDPSTDTQYF. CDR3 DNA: TGCGCCAGCAGCTTGGATGGAGACCCTAGCACAGATACGCAGTATTTT.

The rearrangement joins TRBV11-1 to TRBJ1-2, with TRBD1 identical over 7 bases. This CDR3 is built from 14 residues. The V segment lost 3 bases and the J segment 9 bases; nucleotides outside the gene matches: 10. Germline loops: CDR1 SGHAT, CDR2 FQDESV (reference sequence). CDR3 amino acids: CASSLAGQSNCYTF. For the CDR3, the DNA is TGTGCCAGCAGCTTGGCGGGACAGTCAAATTGCTACACCTTC. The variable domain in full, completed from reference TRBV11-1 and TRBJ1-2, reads EAEVAQSPRYKITEKSQAVAFWCDPISGHATLYWYRQILGQGPELLVQFQDESVVDDSQLPKDRFSAERLKGVDSTLKIQPAELGDSAMYLCASSLAGQSNCYTFGSGTRLTVV.

This CDR3 reads CASSLGTSGGRSHNEQFF. The CDR3, as DNA: TGTGCCAGCAGCTTAGGGACTAGCGGGGGGCGGTCACACAATGAGCAGTTCTTC. V is TRBV11-1 and J is TRBJ2-1, with TRBD2 identical over 14 bases. J was trimmed by 5 bases and V by 1 base; bases with no gene match: 7. The CDR3 is 18 amino acids. CDR1 is SGHAT and CDR2 is FQDESV in the germline V gene (reference sequence).

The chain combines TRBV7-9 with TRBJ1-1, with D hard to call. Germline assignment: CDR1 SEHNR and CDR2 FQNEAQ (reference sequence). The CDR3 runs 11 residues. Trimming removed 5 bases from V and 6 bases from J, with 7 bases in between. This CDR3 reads CASSLIPEAFF. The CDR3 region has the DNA TGTGCCAGCAGCCTCATTCCTGAAGCTTTCTTT. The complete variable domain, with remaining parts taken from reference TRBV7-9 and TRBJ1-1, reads DTGVSQNPRHKITKRGQNVTFRCDPISEHNRLYWYRQTLGQGPEFLTYFQNEAQLEKSRLLSDRFSAERPKGSFSTLEIQRTEQGDSAMYLCASSLIPEAFFGQGTRLTVV.

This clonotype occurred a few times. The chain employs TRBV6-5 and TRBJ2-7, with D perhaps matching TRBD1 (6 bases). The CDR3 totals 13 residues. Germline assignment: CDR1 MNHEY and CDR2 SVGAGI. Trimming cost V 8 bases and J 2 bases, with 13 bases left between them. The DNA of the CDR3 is TGTGCCAGCTTCGGGACATCCACCTACGAGCAGTACTTC. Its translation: CASFGTSTYEQYF.

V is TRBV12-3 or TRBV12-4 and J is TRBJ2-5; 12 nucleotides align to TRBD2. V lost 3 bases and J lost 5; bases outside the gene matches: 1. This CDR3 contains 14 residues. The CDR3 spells CASSLTSGGETQYF. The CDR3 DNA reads TGTGCCAGCAGTTTGACTAGCGGGGGCGAGACCCAGTACTTC.

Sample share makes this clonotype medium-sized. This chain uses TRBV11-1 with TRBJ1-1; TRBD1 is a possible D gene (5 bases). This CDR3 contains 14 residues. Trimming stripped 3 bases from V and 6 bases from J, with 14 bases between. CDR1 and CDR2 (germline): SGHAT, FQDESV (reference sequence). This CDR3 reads CASSLDGQGPEAFF. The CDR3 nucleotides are TGTGCCAGCAGCTTGGACGGTCAGGGCCCTGAAGCTTTCTTT. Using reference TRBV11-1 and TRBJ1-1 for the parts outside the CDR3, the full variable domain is EAEVAQSPRYKITEKSQAVAFWCDPISGHATLYWYRQILGQGPELLVQFQDESVVDDSQLPKDRFSAERLKGVDSTLKIQPAELGDSAMYLCASSLDGQGPEAFFGQGTRLTVV.

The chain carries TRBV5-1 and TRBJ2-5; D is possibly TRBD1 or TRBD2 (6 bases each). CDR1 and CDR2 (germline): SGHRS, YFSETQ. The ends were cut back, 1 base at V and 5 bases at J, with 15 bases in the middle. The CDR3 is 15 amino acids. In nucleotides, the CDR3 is TGCGCCAGCAGCTTGATCGTCGGGGGCGGGGAGACCCAGTACTTC. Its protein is CASSLIVGGGETQYF.

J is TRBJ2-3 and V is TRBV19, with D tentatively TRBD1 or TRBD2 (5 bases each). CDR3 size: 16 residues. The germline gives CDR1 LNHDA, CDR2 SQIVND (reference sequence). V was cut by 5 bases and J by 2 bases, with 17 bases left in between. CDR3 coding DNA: TGTGCCAGTAGTCCCACCGGGACGGGGATCACAGATACGCAGTATTTT. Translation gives CASSPTGTGITDTQYF.

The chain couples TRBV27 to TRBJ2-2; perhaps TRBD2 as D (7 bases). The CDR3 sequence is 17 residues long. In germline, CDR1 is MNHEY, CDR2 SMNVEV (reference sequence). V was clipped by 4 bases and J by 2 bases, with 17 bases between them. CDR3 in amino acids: CASSSPGGSANTGELFF. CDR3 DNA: TGTGCCAGCAGTTCCCCGGGGGGCAGCGCAAACACCGGGGAGCTGTTTTTT.

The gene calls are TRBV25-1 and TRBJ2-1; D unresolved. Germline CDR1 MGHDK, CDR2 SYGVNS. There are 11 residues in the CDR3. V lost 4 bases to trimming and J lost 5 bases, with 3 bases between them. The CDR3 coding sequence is TGTGCCAGCAGTGTCGACAATGAGCAGTTCTTC. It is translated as CASSVDNEQFF.

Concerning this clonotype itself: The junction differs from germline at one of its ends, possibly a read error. CDR3 sequence: CASSGSNTGELFF. CDR3 coding DNA: TGCGCCAGCAGCGGTTCGAACACCGGGGAGCTGTTTTTT. V and J are TRBV5-5 and TRBJ2-2; a weak D match, TRBD2 (5 bases). Germline lookup yields CDR1 SGHKS and CDR2 YYEKEE (reference sequence). CDR3 length: 13 amino acids. The variable domain in full, with the rest retrieved from reference TRBV5-5 and TRBJ2-2, is DAGVTQSPTHLIKTRGQQVTLRCSPISGHKSVSWYQQVLGQGPQFIFQYYEKEERGRGNFPDRFSARQFPNYSSELNVNALLLGDSALYLCASSGSNTGELFFGEGSRLTVL.

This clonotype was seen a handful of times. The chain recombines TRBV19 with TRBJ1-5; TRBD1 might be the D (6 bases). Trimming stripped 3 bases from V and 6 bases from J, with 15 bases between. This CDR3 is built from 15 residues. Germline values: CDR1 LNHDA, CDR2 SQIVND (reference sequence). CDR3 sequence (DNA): TGTGCCAGTAGTATCTGGGGAGGGGGAAGTCAGCCCCAGCATTTT. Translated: CASSIWGGGSQPQHF. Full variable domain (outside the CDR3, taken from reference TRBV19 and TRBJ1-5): DGGITQSPKYLFRKEGQNVTLSCEQNLNHDAMYWYRQDPGQGLRLIYYSQIVNDFQKGDIAEGYSVSREKKESFPLTVTSAQKNPTAFYLCASSIWGGGSQPQHFGDGTRLSIL.

The CDR3 DNA is TGTGCCAGCAGCCAAGTCGGGAAGGAACCTGAAGCTTTCTTT. This sequence encodes CASSQVGKEPEAFF. V and J are TRBV5-5 and TRBJ1-1; D gene unclear. CDR1 SGHKS and CDR2 YYEKEE come from the germline V gene (reference sequence). V was shortened by 4 bases and J by 6 bases, with 16 bases between the two germline ends. The CDR3 loop spans 14 amino acids.

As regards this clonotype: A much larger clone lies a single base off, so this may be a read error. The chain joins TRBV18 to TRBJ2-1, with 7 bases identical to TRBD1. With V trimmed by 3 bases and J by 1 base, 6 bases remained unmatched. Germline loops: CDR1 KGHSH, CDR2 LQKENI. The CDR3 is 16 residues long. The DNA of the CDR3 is TGTGCCAGCTCACCCCCAGGGGGAAAGTCCTACAATGAGCAGTTCTTC. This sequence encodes CASSPPGGKSYNEQFF.

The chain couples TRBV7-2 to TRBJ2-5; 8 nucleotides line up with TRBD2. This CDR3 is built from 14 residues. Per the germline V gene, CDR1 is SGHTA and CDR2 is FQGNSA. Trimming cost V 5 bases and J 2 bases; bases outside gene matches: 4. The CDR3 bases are TGTGCCAGCAGCCAGACGGGAGGGCAAGAGACCCAGTACTTC. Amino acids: CASSQTGGQETQYF.

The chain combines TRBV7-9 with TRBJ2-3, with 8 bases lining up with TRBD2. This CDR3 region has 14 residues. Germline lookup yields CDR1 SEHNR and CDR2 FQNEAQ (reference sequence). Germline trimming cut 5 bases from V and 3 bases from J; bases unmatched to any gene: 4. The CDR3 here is CASSRLARTDTQYF. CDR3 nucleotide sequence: TGTGCCAGCAGCCGACTAGCGCGAACAGATACGCAGTATTTT.

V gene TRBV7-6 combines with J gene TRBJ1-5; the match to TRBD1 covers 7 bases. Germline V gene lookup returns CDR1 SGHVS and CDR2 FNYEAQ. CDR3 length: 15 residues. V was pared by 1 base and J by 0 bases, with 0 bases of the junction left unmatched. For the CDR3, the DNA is TGTGCCAGCAGCTTAGGACAGGGTAGCAATCAGCCCCAGCATTTT. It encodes CASSLGQGSNQPQHF.

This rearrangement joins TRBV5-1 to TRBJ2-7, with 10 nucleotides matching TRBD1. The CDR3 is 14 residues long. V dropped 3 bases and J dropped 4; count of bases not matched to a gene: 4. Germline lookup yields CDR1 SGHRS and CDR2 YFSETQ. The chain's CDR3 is CASSSTGGEYEQYF. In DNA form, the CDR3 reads TGCGCCAGCAGCTCGACAGGGGGCGAGTACGAGCAGTACTTC.

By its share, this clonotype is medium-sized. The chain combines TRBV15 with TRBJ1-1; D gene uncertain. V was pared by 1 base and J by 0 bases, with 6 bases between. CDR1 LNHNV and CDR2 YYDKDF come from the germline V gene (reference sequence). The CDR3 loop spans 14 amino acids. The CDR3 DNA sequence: TGTGCCACCAGCAGAGGCGGGGTGAACACTGAAGCTTTCTTT. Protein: CATSRGGVNTEAFF.

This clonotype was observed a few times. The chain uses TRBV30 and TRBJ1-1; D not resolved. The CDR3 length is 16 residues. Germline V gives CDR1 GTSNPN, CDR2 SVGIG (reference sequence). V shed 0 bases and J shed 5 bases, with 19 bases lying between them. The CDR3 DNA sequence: TGTGCCTGGAGTGTGTTCTCGTCGGTGGGGAGAACTGAAGCTTTCTTT. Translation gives CAWSVFSSVGRTEAFF.

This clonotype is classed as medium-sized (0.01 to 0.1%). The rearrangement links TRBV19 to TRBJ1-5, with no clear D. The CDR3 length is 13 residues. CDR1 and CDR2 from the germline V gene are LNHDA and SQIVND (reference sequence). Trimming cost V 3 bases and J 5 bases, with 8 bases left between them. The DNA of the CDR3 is TGTGCCAGTAGTATTTTTGGGGATCAGCCCCAGCATTTT. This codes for CASSIFGDQPQHF.

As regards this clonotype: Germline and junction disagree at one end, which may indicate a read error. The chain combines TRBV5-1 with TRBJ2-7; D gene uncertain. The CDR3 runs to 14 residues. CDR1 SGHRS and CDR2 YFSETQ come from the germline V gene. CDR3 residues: CASSLAVGVYEQYF. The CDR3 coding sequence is TGTGCCAGCAGCTTGGCCGTAGGAGTCTACGAGCAGTACTTC.

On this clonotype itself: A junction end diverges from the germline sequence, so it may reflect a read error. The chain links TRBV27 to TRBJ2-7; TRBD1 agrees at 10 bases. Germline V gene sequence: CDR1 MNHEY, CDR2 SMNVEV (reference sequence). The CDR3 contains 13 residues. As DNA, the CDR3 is TGTGCCAGCGGGGGACAGGGGCCCTACGAGCAGTACTTT. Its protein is CASGGQGPYEQYF.

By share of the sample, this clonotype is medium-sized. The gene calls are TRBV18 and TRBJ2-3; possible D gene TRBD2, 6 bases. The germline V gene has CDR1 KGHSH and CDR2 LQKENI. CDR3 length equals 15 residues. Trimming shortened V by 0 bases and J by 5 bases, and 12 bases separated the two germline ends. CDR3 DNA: TGTGCCAGCTCACCACCGGGGGGATTGGGAGATACGCAGTATTTT. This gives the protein CASSPPGGLGDTQYF.

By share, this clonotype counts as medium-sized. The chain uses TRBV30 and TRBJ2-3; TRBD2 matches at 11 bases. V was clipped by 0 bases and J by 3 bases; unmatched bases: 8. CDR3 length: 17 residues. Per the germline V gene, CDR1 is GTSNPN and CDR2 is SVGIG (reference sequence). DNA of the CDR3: TGTGCCTGGAGTGTACGGTTTAGCGGGGGGGCTACAGATACGCAGTATTTT. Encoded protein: CAWSVRFSGGATDTQYF.

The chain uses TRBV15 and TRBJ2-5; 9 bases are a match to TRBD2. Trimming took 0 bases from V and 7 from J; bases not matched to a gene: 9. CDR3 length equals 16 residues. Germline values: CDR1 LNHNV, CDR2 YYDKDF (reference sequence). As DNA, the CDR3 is TGTGCCACCAGCAGAGATTTGAGCGGGGGGCCGGTGACCCAGTACTTC. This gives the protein CATSRDLSGGPVTQYF.

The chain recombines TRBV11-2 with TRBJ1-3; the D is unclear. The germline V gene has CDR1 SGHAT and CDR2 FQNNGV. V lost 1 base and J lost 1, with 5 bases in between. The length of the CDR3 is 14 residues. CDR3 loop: CASSLGGSGNTIYF. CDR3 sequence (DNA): TGTGCCAGCAGCTTAGGAGGGTCTGGAAACACCATATATTTT. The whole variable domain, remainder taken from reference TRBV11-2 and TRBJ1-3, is EAGVAQSPRYKIIEKRQSVAFWCNPISGHATLYWYQQILGQGPKLLIQFQNNGVVDDSQLPKDRFSAERLKGVDSTLKIQPAKLEDSAVYLCASSLGGSGNTIYFGEGSWLTVV.

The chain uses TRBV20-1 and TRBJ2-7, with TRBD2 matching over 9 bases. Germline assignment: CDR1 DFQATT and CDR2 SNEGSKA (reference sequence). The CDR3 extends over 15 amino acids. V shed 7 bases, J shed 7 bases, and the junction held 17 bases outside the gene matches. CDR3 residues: CSVWLAGSATREQYF. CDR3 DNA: TGCAGTGTATGGCTAGCGGGGAGTGCTACGAGGGAGCAGTACTTC.

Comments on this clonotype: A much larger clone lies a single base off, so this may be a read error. CDR3 amino acids: CDSSLGGGETQYF. In DNA, the CDR3 is TGTGACAGCAGTTTAGGAGGGGGGGAGACCCAGTACTTC. The chain carries TRBV12-3 or TRBV12-4 and TRBJ2-5; either TRBD1 or TRBD2 may fit D (6 bases each). This CDR3 has 13 residues.